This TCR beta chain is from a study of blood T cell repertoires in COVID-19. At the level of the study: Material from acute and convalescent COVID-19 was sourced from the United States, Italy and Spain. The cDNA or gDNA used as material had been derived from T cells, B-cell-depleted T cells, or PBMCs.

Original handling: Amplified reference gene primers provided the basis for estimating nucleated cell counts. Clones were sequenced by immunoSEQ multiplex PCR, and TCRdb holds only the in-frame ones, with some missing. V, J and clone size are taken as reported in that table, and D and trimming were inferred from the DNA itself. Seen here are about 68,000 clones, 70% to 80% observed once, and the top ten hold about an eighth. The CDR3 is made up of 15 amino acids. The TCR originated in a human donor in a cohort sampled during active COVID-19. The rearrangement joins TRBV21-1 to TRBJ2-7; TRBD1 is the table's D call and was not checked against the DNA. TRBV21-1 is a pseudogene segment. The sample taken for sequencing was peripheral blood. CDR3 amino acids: CASSKAGSFTYEQYF. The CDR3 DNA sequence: TGTGCCAGCAGCAAAGCGGGCAGCTTTACCTACGAGCAGTACTTC.